Listed here are 31 T cell receptor beta chains from one sample, sequenced in a study of blood T cells in healthy people across ages. Primers used in a second PCR of about 6 to 11 cycles were a sample-barcoded 5' primer and a J-beta primer mix. TCRdb passed the 5' RACE reads through MiXCR, listing each CDR3 protein once. The sample yields 1.5 million to 2 million distinct CDR3 sequences, approximately 39% seen once. What was sequenced was blood. The receptor source for this set is a human donor in good health.

This clonotype was picked up many times. Relative to the germline gene, one junction end is altered; a read error may explain this. This sequence joins TRBV5-1 and TRBJ1-2; D is perhaps TRBD1 (5 bases). CDR3 size: 12 residues. Germline loops: CDR1 SGHRS, CDR2 YFSETQ. In DNA form, the CDR3 reads TGTGCCAGCAGCTTAGACAGCTATGGCTACACCTTC. It specifies CASSLDSYGYTF.

This chain links TRBV10-3 with TRBJ2-5; unclear D gene. V dropped 0 bases and J dropped 1 base, with 15 bases sitting between them. The CDR3 extends over 17 amino acids. Per the germline V gene, CDR1 is ENHRY and CDR2 is SYGVKD. The CDR3 reads CAISESRRMVSQETQYF. The CDR3 coding sequence is TGTGCCATCAGTGAGTCGCGTCGGATGGTGTCCCAAGAGACCCAGTACTTC.

V is TRBV7-8 and J is TRBJ2-7, with TRBD1 matching over 7 bases. CDR1 is SGHVS and CDR2 is FQNEAQ in the germline V gene. The CDR3 is 15 residues long. The V gene end was trimmed by 3 bases and the J gene end by 6 bases; junction bases not matched to a gene: 11. The CDR3 DNA follows: TGTGCCAGCAGCTTGACAGGGAGTCCGACTACCGAGCAGTACTTC. It translates to CASSLTGSPTTEQYF. Full variable domain (outside the CDR3, taken from reference TRBV7-8 and TRBJ2-7): GAGVSQSPRYKVAKRGQDVALRCDPISGHVSLFWYQQALGQGPEFLTYFQNEAQLDKSGLPSDRFFAERPEGSVSTLKIQRTQQEDSAVYLCASSLTGSPTTEQYFGPGTRLTVT.

This clonotype was observed many times. The rearrangement links TRBV28 to TRBJ2-3; 7 positions agree with TRBD1. CDR3 length: 14 residues. V was pared by 6 bases and J by 3 bases, with 6 bases of the junction left unmatched. Germline values: CDR1 MDHEN, CDR2 SYDVKM. The CDR3: CASSQQDRTDTQYF. CDR3 DNA: TGTGCCAGCAGCCAGCAGGACAGGACAGATACGCAGTATTTT.

This clonotype turned up a few times. The V gene is TRBV7-8, the J gene TRBJ2-5, with D possibly being TRBD1 (5 bases). The V gene lost 3 bases and the J gene lost 5 bases, with 13 bases spanning the gap. Germline V CDR1 and CDR2: SGHVS, FQNEAQ. The CDR3 extends over 14 amino acids. The CDR3: CASSFLSTEETQYF. CDR3 coding DNA: TGTGCCAGCAGCTTCCTGTCGACAGAGGAGACCCAGTACTTC.

The V gene is TRBV20-1, the J gene TRBJ2-5; D ambiguous. Germline V gives CDR1 DFQATT, CDR2 SNEGSKA (reference sequence). Trimming removed 3 bases from V and 5 bases from J, with 22 bases in between. CDR3 length: 16 residues. The CDR3 is CSARMIPKSVAETQYF. The CDR3 DNA sequence: TGCAGTGCTAGGATGATTCCAAAAAGCGTTGCGGAGACCCAGTACTTC.

The CDR3 sequence: CASGLTGGVGDTQYF. DNA for the CDR3: TGTGCTAGTGGTCTGACAGGGGGCGTTGGAGATACGCAGTATTTT. V and J are TRBV12-5 and TRBJ2-3, with 10 bases lining up with TRBD1. The CDR3 is made up of 15 amino acids. V lost 5 bases to trimming and J lost 5 bases; unmatched junction nucleotides: 7. Germline values: CDR1 LGHNT, CDR2 FRNRAP.

A single count supports this clonotype. This chain connects TRBV4-3 to TRBJ2-7; 7 positions match TRBD2. After removal of 1 base from V and 1 base from J, the junction contained 4 bases not matched to a gene. Germline assignment: CDR1 LGHNA and CDR2 YSLEER. This CDR3 region has 15 residues. CDR3 sequence reads: CASSQVGGGSYEQYF. The CDR3, as DNA: TGCGCCAGCAGCCAAGTTGGCGGGGGATCCTACGAGCAGTACTTC.

This clonotype was counted ten times or more. The rearrangement joins TRBV7-2 to TRBJ2-1; D is perhaps TRBD2 (7 bases). Per germline, CDR1 SGHTA and CDR2 FQGNSA. Trimming stripped 0 bases from V and 4 bases from J, with 10 bases between. The CDR3 consists of 15 residues. The chain's CDR3 is CASSLAGGLYNEQFF. The CDR3 coding sequence is TGTGCCAGCAGCTTAGCGGGGGGGCTGTACAATGAGCAGTTCTTC.

The table lists this clonotype with a count of one. Since a much larger clone is just one base distant, this may be a read error. V gene TRBV7-2 combines with J gene TRBJ2-1; 11 bases are a match to TRBD2. The CDR3 is 18 amino acids. The germline gives CDR1 SGHTA, CDR2 FQGNSA. CDR3 sequence reads: CAGSLISGGAAPLNEQFF. CDR3 nucleotides: TGTGCCGGCAGCTTGATTAGCGGGGGGGCCGCCCCTCTCAATGAGCAGTTCTTC.

The chain joins TRBV4-3 to TRBJ1-2; 11 bases match TRBD1. With V trimmed by 3 bases and J by 6 bases, 3 bases remained unmatched. In germline, CDR1 is LGHNA, CDR2 YSLEER. The CDR3 is made up of 14 amino acids. The CDR3 DNA is TGCGCCAGCAGCCACCCGGGACAGGGGGATGGCTACACCTTC. As protein: CASSHPGQGDGYTF.

The chain recombines TRBV29-1 with TRBJ1-2, with D possibly being TRBD1 (6 bases). There are 13 residues in the CDR3. CDR1 and CDR2 from the germline V gene are SQVTM and ANQGSEA. With 7 bases removed from V and 6 bases from J, the gap between germline ends came to 18 bases. CDR3 sequence (DNA): TGCAGCGGATCGGAAGGGGGGACGGATGGCTACACCTTC. This gives the protein CSGSEGGTDGYTF.

This clonotype turned up a few times. This chain uses TRBV28 with TRBJ2-1; D possibly corresponds to TRBD2 (8 bases). V dropped 8 bases and J dropped 4 bases, with 15 bases sitting between them. This CDR3 is 14 amino acids long. CDR1 and CDR2 (germline): MDHEN, SYDVKM. The DNA of the CDR3 is TGTGCCAGCCAGGGGGGCGGGGGGTACAATGAGCAGTTCTTC. Its protein product is CASQGGGGYNEQFF.

As regards this clonotype: One junction end disagrees with the germline gene, perhaps due to a read error. The V and J genes are TRBV10-3 and TRBJ1-4; D is unresolved. The CDR3 extends over 11 amino acids. Germline CDR1 is ENHRY and CDR2 is SYGVKD. The CDR3 protein is CAIKGNEKRFF. In nucleotides, the CDR3 is TGCGCCATCAAGGGTAATGAAAAACGGTTTTTT.

There are a few counts of this clonotype. The rearrangement joins TRBV6-2 or TRBV6-3 to TRBJ2-3; tentatively, D is TRBD1 (5 bases). CDR1 MNHEY and CDR2 SVGEGT come from the germline V gene. The length of the CDR3 is 15 residues. Between the trimmed V and J ends, which lost 2 bases and 4 bases, there was a span of 13 bases. CDR3 coding DNA: TGTGCCAGCAGTTACGGGGCAGGACGCGCAGATACGCAGTATTTT. This codes for CASSYGAGRADTQYF.

The V and J genes are TRBV5-5 and TRBJ2-5; D tentatively reads TRBD1 or TRBD2 (7 bases each). CDR3 length: 15 residues. The germline CDR1 and CDR2 sequences are SGHKS and YYEKEE (reference sequence). V lost 0 bases and J 4 bases, leaving 13 bases between the germline ends. In DNA, the CDR3 is TGTGCCAGCAGCTTGGGTCCAGGGGGGGCAGAGACCCAGTACTTC. It is translated as CASSLGPGGAETQYF.

This clonotype was seen ten or more times. The rearrangement links TRBV5-5 to TRBJ1-4, with no clear D. Trimming pared 10 bases from V and 5 bases from J, leaving 18 bases between. Germline values: CDR1 SGHKS, CDR2 YYEKEE (reference sequence). This CDR3 comprises 14 residues. The CDR3 spells CASSWALGNEKLFF. The CDR3 nucleotides are TGTGCCTCTTCTTGGGCCCTCGGAAATGAAAAACTGTTTTTT.

The chain employs TRBV15 and TRBJ2-3; TRBD1 matches 7 bases. After removal of 0 bases from V and 3 bases from J, the junction contained 9 bases not matched to a gene. CDR3 length: 17 amino acids. Germline lookup yields CDR1 LNHNV and CDR2 YYDKDF (reference sequence). The CDR3 loop is CATSRDRRGLRTDTQYF. The CDR3 nucleotides are TGTGCCACCAGCAGAGATCGAAGGGGGCTGCGGACAGATACGCAGTATTTT.

The rearrangement links TRBV4-1 to TRBJ2-1, with 8 bases lining up with TRBD1. Germline values: CDR1 MGHRA, CDR2 YSYEKL. This CDR3 is built from 16 residues. The ends lost 4 bases at V and 6 bases at J; junction bases unmatched: 11. CDR3 coding DNA: TGCGCCAGCAGCCGATTCACCGGGACAGGAGTCAATGAGCAGTTCTTC. This encodes CASSRFTGTGVNEQFF.

V gene TRBV20-1 combines with J gene TRBJ2-5, with 10 bases matching TRBD2. CDR1 and CDR2 from the germline V gene are DFQATT and SNEGSKA (reference sequence). CDR3 length: 13 amino acids. V lost 5 bases and J lost 5; bases outside the gene matches: 5. The CDR3 region is CSARTSGWETQYF. As DNA, the CDR3 is TGCAGTGCTCGGACTAGCGGATGGGAGACCCAGTACTTC.

This chain links TRBV5-1 with TRBJ1-1; D gene ambiguous. The length of the CDR3 is 14 residues. CDR1 SGHRS and CDR2 YFSETQ come from the germline V gene. Deletions cut 0 bases from V and 3 bases from J, with 9 bases between. CDR3 coding DNA: TGCGCCAGCAGCTTGGTGGGCCCCCACACTGAAGCTTTCTTT. This translates into CASSLVGPHTEAFF.

In its sample, this clonotype was seen many times. V usage is TRBV7-8 and J usage is TRBJ1-1; 10 nucleotides match TRBD1. CDR1 is SGHVS and CDR2 is FQNEAQ in the germline V gene. CDR3 length equals 14 residues. V trimming: 1 base; J trimming: 5 bases; junction bases outside the gene matches: 1. The chain's CDR3 is CASSLGDRGTEAFF. The CDR3 coding sequence is TGTGCCAGCAGCTTAGGGGACAGGGGTACTGAAGCTTTCTTT.

The chain uses TRBV11-3 and TRBJ1-2, with D hard to call. CDR1 SGHNT and CDR2 YENEEA come from the germline V gene. This CDR3 has 14 residues. The V end lost 0 bases, the J end lost 4 bases, and 9 bases lay between the germline ends. The CDR3 DNA reads as TGTGCCAGCAGCTTAGACCCCAAGTCCTATGGCTACACCTTC. Its protein product is CASSLDPKSYGYTF.

This chain joins TRBV4-1 and TRBJ1-6; D remains unclear. CDR1 and CDR2 (germline): MGHRA, YSYEKL. V was shortened by 0 bases and J by 10 bases, with 13 bases between the two germline ends. CDR3 size: 15 residues. The CDR3 region is CASSQDGPLPSPLHF. Written as DNA, the CDR3 is TGCGCCAGCAGCCAAGATGGGCCCCTTCCATCACCCCTCCACTTT.

The V call is TRBV28, the J call TRBJ2-7, with D perhaps matching TRBD2 (6 bases). Trimming removed 8 bases at V and 6 bases at J, with 14 bases between. Germline CDR1 reads MDHEN; CDR2 reads SYDVKM. CDR3 size: 12 residues. CDR3 nucleotide sequence: TGTGCCAGCGGGGGGAATACCTGCGAGCAGTACTTC. Translated: CASGGNTCEQYF. The full variable domain, completed using reference TRBV28 and TRBJ2-7, is DVKVTQSSRYLVKRTGEKVFLECVQDMDHENMFWYRQDPGLGLRLIYFSYDVKMKEKGDIPEGYSVSREKKERFSLILESASTNQTSMYLCASGGNTCEQYFGPGTRLTVT.

The chain carries TRBV12-3 or TRBV12-4 and TRBJ2-7; 7 bases agree with TRBD2. The V segment lost 4 bases and the J segment 2 bases; nucleotides outside the gene matches: 11. The CDR3 runs 16 residues. The CDR3 protein is CASSSSSGRGTYEQYF. CDR3 DNA sequence: TGTGCCAGCAGTTCCTCTTCAGGGCGGGGGACCTACGAGCAGTACTTC.

The V call is TRBV3-1, the J call TRBJ2-1; D may be TRBD2 (6 bases). Trimming stripped 4 bases from V and 3 bases from J, with 13 bases between. The CDR3 spans 15 residues. Germline-derived CDR1 and CDR2 are LGHDT and YNNKEL (reference sequence). CDR3 sequence (DNA): TGTGCCAGCAGCCCCGTGTGGGGGGACTACAATGAGCAGTTCTTC. Translated: CASSPVWGDYNEQFF.

V gene TRBV25-1 combines with J gene TRBJ1-2; TRBD1 is a possible D gene (6 bases). The CDR3 runs to 14 residues. V shed 5 bases and J shed 5 bases, with 15 bases lying between them. The germline V gene encodes CDR1 MGHDK and CDR2 SYGVNS. The chain's CDR3 is CASSSRQVPYGYTF. The DNA for the CDR3 is TGTGCCAGCAGTTCCCGACAGGTCCCTTATGGCTACACCTTC.

This chain uses TRBV6-5 with TRBJ1-1; tentatively, D is TRBD1 (5 bases). V dropped 5 bases and J dropped 6 bases, with 13 bases sitting between them. Germline CDR1 is MNHEY and CDR2 is SVGAGI. The CDR3 consists of 13 residues. This chain's CDR3 is CASSQTRGSEAFF. CDR3 nucleotide sequence: TGTGCCAGCAGTCAGACCCGGGGCTCTGAAGCTTTCTTT.

The V call is TRBV5-1, the J call TRBJ2-7; the D is unclear. The J call may be mistaken, given a closer DNA end match to TRBJ2-5. Germline V gene data show CDR1 as SGHRS and CDR2 as YFSETQ. The CDR3 length is 12 residues. The CDR3: CASSDNTETQYF. CDR3 bases: TGCGCCAGCAGCGATAACACGGAGACCCAGTACTTC.

The gene calls are TRBV5-1 and TRBJ1-1, with 7 bases aligning to TRBD1. CDR3 length equals 14 residues. Germline-derived CDR1 and CDR2 are SGHRS and YFSETQ. After removal of 4 bases from V and 8 bases from J, the junction contained 11 bases not matched to a gene. CDR3 protein: CASSPTGVEAEAFF. CDR3 nucleotide sequence: TGCGCCAGCAGCCCAACAGGGGTGGAGGCCGAAGCTTTCTTT. Combining the CDR3 with reference TRBV5-1 and TRBJ1-1 gives the whole variable domain KAGVTQTPRYLIKTRGQQVTLSCSPISGHRSVSWYQQTPGQGLQFLFEYFSETQRNKGNFPGRFSGRQFSNSRSEMNVSTLELGDSALYLCASSPTGVEAEAFFGQGTRLTVV.